Considering frequency, the clone carrying this T cell receptor (beta chain) is medium-sized. Its target is not known. The entry originates in a study of CD8 T cells in cerebrospinal fluid in Alzheimer's disease. Overall study findings and caveats: EBV-specific clones showed no enrichment in Alzheimer's patients and were not the top expanded clones. EBV-specific TCRs in cerebrospinal fluid reportedly do not establish a causal EBV–Alzheimer's link.

TCRdb re-called the 10x single-cell sequencing reads and catalogs CDR3 proteins one per entry, DNA excluded. Its listing shows over 1,000 distinct CDR3 sequences. Germline-derived CDR1 and CDR2 are MNHEY and SVGEGT. This CDR3 region has 14 residues. The sample consisted of cerebrospinal fluid. The sequence was obtained from a human donor with Parkinson's disease. The V call is TRBV6-2 or TRBV6-3, the J call TRBJ2-7; no DNA is available, so the TRBD2 call from TCRdb remains unchecked. The chain's CDR3 is CASTLPDPTYEQYF.